A single sample gave rise to the 25 T cell receptor beta chains below, sequenced in a study of cytomegalovirus exposure and HLA in healthy donors (dated by TCRdb to the late 2010s). Libraries were prepared through the immunoSEQ multiplex PCR assay. The immuneACCESS repertoire file appears here via TCRdb, limited to in-frame rearrangements. These files lack a portion of the clones; in checked studies, under half of the deficit traces to unresolved V genes, and the cause of the others is not known. This sample holds approximately 99,000 clones; 70% to 85% were observed only once. Roughly 3% of the sample comes from the top ten. Input material: PBMCs. The receptors were gathered from a woman between 18 and 29 years old in good health and CMV-seronegative.

The chain combines TRBV14 with TRBJ1-1; the D is unclear. Germline V gene lookup returns CDR1 SGHDN and CDR2 FVKESK. Between the trimmed V and J ends, which lost 1 base and 0 bases, there was a span of 15 bases. CDR3 length: 17 amino acids. In DNA form, the CDR3 reads TGTGCCAGCAGCCAAGGGGCCGGTCGGTGGGTGAACACTGAAGCTTTCTTT. Its protein is CASSQGAGRWVNTEAFF.

The V gene is TRBV6-5, the J gene TRBJ1-6, with D hard to call. The CDR3 is 15 amino acids. CDR1 and CDR2 (germline): MNHEY, SVGAGI. V was shortened by 6 bases and J by 2 bases, with 11 bases between the two germline ends. CDR3 sequence (DNA): TGTGCCAGCAGCACCACCGGGGCCTATAATTCACCCCTCCACTTT. Its translation: CASSTTGAYNSPLHF.

The table lists this clone with a few counts. The rearrangement links TRBV10-2 to TRBJ1-5; possibly TRBD1 for D (6 bases). This CDR3 has 13 residues. The V gene lost 6 bases and the J gene lost 7 bases, with 13 bases spanning the gap. Germline CDR1 and CDR2: WSHSY and SAAADI. CDR3 sequence: CASRPQGSQPQHF. CDR3 nucleotide sequence: TGCGCCAGCAGGCCCCAGGGGTCCCAGCCCCAGCATTTT.

The V call is TRBV7-9, the J call TRBJ1-2; no clear D. The CDR3 loop spans 11 amino acids. V dropped 1 base and J dropped 7 bases, with 4 bases sitting between them. CDR1 is SEHNR, CDR2 FQNEAQ, per germline (reference sequence). In DNA form, the CDR3 reads TGTGCCAGCAGCTTAGTAATTGGCTACACCTTC. This sequence encodes CASSLVIGYTF.

The V call is TRBV5-1, the J call TRBJ2-1; D is possibly TRBD2 (5 bases). This CDR3 has 12 residues. With 7 bases removed from V and 8 bases from J, the gap between germline ends came to 13 bases. Germline-derived CDR1 and CDR2 are SGHRS and YFSETQ. CDR3 loop: CASSIWGDEQFF. CDR3 sequence (DNA): TGCGCCAGCTCCATATGGGGAGATGAGCAGTTCTTC.

The chain carries TRBV28 and TRBJ2-5, with 9 bases fitting TRBD2. The CDR3 loop spans 15 amino acids. Germline loops: CDR1 MDHEN, CDR2 SYDVKM. J gave up 1 base and V 3 bases, and 3 bases lay outside the gene matches. The CDR3 here is CASSLGSGGQETQYF. Written as DNA, the CDR3 is TGTGCCAGCAGTTTGGGTAGCGGGGGCCAAGAGACCCAGTACTTC.

V and J are TRBV6-5 and TRBJ2-1; a weak D match, TRBD1 (6 bases). Germline CDR1 is MNHEY and CDR2 is SVGAGI. Trimming removed 0 bases from V and 6 bases from J, with 12 bases in between. CDR3 length equals 15 residues. The CDR3 DNA reads TGTGCCAGCAGTTACTCCGGGACCAGGGGCAATGAGCAGTTCTTC. Its translation is CASSYSGTRGNEQFF.

This clone has a single count. The genes are TRBV6-1 and TRBJ1-5; D might be TRBD1 (6 bases). Germline values: CDR1 MNHNS, CDR2 SASEGT. V lost 6 bases and J lost 3, with 12 bases in between. This CDR3 is 14 amino acids long. CDR3 coding DNA: TGTGCCAGCAGGGGAACAGGGTACAATCAGCCCCAGCATTTT. This encodes CASRGTGYNQPQHF.

The CDR3 sequence is CASSREDHGYTF. CDR3 bases: TGTGCCAGCAGCAGGGAGGATCATGGCTACACCTTC. The genes are TRBV13 and TRBJ1-2; D is unresolved. The length of the CDR3 is 12 residues. The germline gives CDR1 PRHDT, CDR2 FYEKMQ (reference sequence). Trimming cost V 5 bases and J 6 bases, with 10 bases left between them.

The rearrangement joins TRBV6-4 to TRBJ1-1, with TRBD1 matching over 9 bases. CDR3 length: 15 amino acids. Unmatched junction bases numbered 7, after V lost 5 bases and J lost 3 bases. The germline V gene has CDR1 MRHNA and CDR2 SNTAGT. The CDR3 loop is CASSWLRTGDTEAFF. In DNA, the CDR3 is TGTGCCAGCAGTTGGCTAAGGACAGGGGACACTGAAGCTTTCTTT.

In this sample, this clone turned up once. The gene calls are TRBV20-1 and TRBJ2-7; TRBD1 is a possible D gene (6 bases). The CDR3 has 11 residues. V lost 6 bases, J lost 4 bases, and 10 bases lay in between. Germline V gene sequence: CDR1 DFQATT, CDR2 SNEGSKA (reference sequence). CDR3 region: CSAKGGYEQYF. CDR3 nucleotides: TGCAGTGCCAAAGGGGGATACGAGCAGTACTTC.

The J gene is TRBJ1-2, the V gene TRBV28; D gene unclear. CDR1 is MDHEN, CDR2 SYDVKM, per germline. Trimming left V 2 bases short and J 5 bases short, with 9 bases between. The CDR3 length is 13 residues. CDR3 in amino acids: CASSLNRLYGYTF. CDR3 DNA sequence: TGTGCCAGCAGTTTAAATCGTCTATATGGCTACACCTTC.

The chain employs TRBV29-1 and TRBJ1-5; no reliable D call. Germline V gene sequence: CDR1 SQVTM, CDR2 ANQGSEA. V gave up 5 bases and J gave up 6 bases, with 11 bases separating them. The CDR3 runs to 12 residues. The CDR3 loop is CSVRGAGQPQHF. The DNA for the CDR3 is TGCAGCGTTAGAGGTGCTGGTCAGCCCCAGCATTTT.

CDR3 in amino acids: CASSTALATGELFF. CDR3 nucleotide sequence: TGTGCCAGCAGCACCGCACTAGCCACCGGGGAGCTGTTTTTT. The gene calls are TRBV7-3 and TRBJ2-2, with D possibly being TRBD2 (6 bases). The CDR3 sequence is 14 residues long. Germline CDR1 is SGHTA and CDR2 is FQGTGA. V was pared by 5 bases and J by 4 bases, with 11 bases between.

This sequence joins TRBV10-1 and TRBJ1-5; tentative D call: TRBD1 (5 bases). The CDR3 sequence is 16 residues long. Germline CDR1 and CDR2: WNHNN and SYGVQD (reference sequence). V was trimmed by 8 bases and J by 3 bases, leaving 20 bases between them. Written as DNA, the CDR3 is TGCGCCAGCCCGCTTCAACCGGGACTCCCCAATCAGCCCCAGCATTTT. Its translation is CASPLQPGLPNQPQHF.

This clone is a singleton in its sample. The J gene is TRBJ2-7, the V gene TRBV27; 7 bases map to TRBD1. The germline CDR1 and CDR2 sequences are MNHEY and SMNVEV (reference sequence). Trimming cost V 6 bases and J 1 base; bases outside gene matches: 6. CDR3 size: 14 residues. CDR3 amino acids: CASSLYRGSYEQYF. The CDR3 nucleotides read TGTGCCAGCAGCCTCTACAGGGGATCCTACGAGCAGTACTTC.

The J gene is TRBJ2-6, the V gene TRBV28, with D hard to call. Trimming took off 6 bases at V and 4 bases at J, with 13 bases between the two ends. CDR3 length equals 15 residues. Germline V lookup: CDR1 MDHEN, CDR2 SYDVKM. CDR3 loop: CASSFGLEGANVLTF. The CDR3 DNA reads as TGTGCCAGCAGCTTCGGGTTAGAAGGGGCCAACGTCCTGACTTTC.

This clone was counted between two and nine times. The chain recombines TRBV6-1 with TRBJ1-2; tentative D call: TRBD1 (5 bases). CDR1 is MNHNS and CDR2 is SASEGT in the germline V gene. This CDR3 contains 13 residues. Trimming took 6 bases from V and 8 from J, leaving 16 bases between them. The CDR3 DNA is TGTGCCAGCAGGACACAGGCAACGAGAGGCTACACCTTC. Its protein product is CASRTQATRGYTF.

V is TRBV27 and J is TRBJ2-1; 8 bases agree with TRBD2. The length of the CDR3 is 15 residues. J was trimmed by 0 bases and V by 7 bases; bases with no gene match: 5. CDR1 and CDR2 (germline): MNHEY, SMNVEV (reference sequence). CDR3: CASTGAGGSYNEQFF. The CDR3 bases are TGTGCCAGCACAGGGGCGGGGGGCTCCTACAATGAGCAGTTCTTC.

Turning to this clone: Its ends do not fully match the called genes, so a read error is possible. This rearrangement joins TRBV5-1 to TRBJ2-2; 8 nucleotides agree with TRBD1. There are 14 residues in the CDR3. Germline CDR1 is SGHRS and CDR2 is YFSETQ. The CDR3 protein is CASRLDRATGELFF. CDR3 DNA: TGCGCCAGCAGGTTGGACAGGGCGACCGGGGAGCTGTTTTTT.

The chain joins TRBV19 to TRBJ1-2; D may be TRBD1 (5 bases). V was pared by 5 bases and J by 1 base, with 14 bases between. This CDR3 comprises 15 residues. Germline V gene lookup returns CDR1 LNHDA and CDR2 SQIVND (reference sequence). The CDR3 nucleotides read TGTGCCAGTAGTGGGCCGCAGGGAAATAACTATGGCTACACCTTC. It translates to CASSGPQGNNYGYTF. The full variable domain, its missing parts supplied by reference TRBV19 and TRBJ1-2, is DGGITQSPKYLFRKEGQNVTLSCEQNLNHDAMYWYRQDPGQGLRLIYYSQIVNDFQKGDIAEGYSVSREKKESFPLTVTSAQKNPTAFYLCASSGPQGNNYGYTFGSGTRLTVV.

The chain joins TRBV19 to TRBJ1-1; D might be TRBD1 (5 bases). CDR1 is LNHDA, CDR2 SQIVND, per germline (reference sequence). This CDR3 contains 14 residues. Deletions cut 5 bases from V and 10 bases from J, with 20 bases between. The DNA of the CDR3 is TGTGCCAGTAGTTGGTGGCCCCCGTCTACAGGAGCTTTCTTT. It specifies CASSWWPPSTGAFF.

This rearrangement joins TRBV27 to TRBJ2-5; D not certain. V was shortened by 2 bases and J by 5 bases, with 12 bases between the two germline ends. This CDR3 has 14 residues. Germline assignment: CDR1 MNHEY and CDR2 SMNVEV (reference sequence). DNA for the CDR3: TGTGCCAGCAGTTTAAGCCTAGTCGGGGAGACCCAGTACTTC. Translation: CASSLSLVGETQYF.

V and J are TRBV9 and TRBJ2-1, with 7 bases aligning to TRBD2. This CDR3 comprises 17 residues. V was pared by 3 bases and J by 0 bases, with 9 bases of the junction left unmatched. Germline assignment: CDR1 SGDLS and CDR2 YYNGEE. CDR3 DNA sequence: TGTGCCAGCAGCGCCTCGTCTAGCGGACACTCCTACAATGAGCAGTTCTTC. Protein: CASSASSSGHSYNEQFF. Combining the CDR3 with reference TRBV9 and TRBJ2-1 gives the whole variable domain DSGVTQTPKHLITATGQRVTLRCSPRSGDLSVYWYQQSLDQGLQFLIQYYNGEERAKGNILERFSAQQFPDLHSELNLSSLELGDSALYFCASSASSSGHSYNEQFFGPGTRLTVL.

This clone was detected only once. This chain uses TRBV6-5 with TRBJ1-2; D gene uncertain. The germline V and J ends were trimmed by 5 bases and 6 bases, with 19 bases remaining between them. Germline assignment: CDR1 MNHEY and CDR2 SVGAGI. CDR3 length equals 15 residues. The CDR3 DNA follows: TGTGCCAGCAGTACCCCGAGCAAGCTTGGTGATGGCTACACCTTC. It encodes CASSTPSKLGDGYTF.